This T cell receptor beta chain was recorded in a study of identical twins. TCRdb redid the calling of the 5' RACE reads with MiXCR, one entry per CDR3 protein. Of 15,000 to 20,000 distinct CDR3 sequences detected, around 70% appear once; the ten largest clones hold 5.5% to 7%. V was clipped by 1 base and J by 6 bases, with 7 bases between them. The CDR3 runs 13 residues. Germline V gives CDR1 SGHRS, CDR2 YFSETQ. Material for sequencing was memory (CD45RO+) T cells sorted from blood. V usage is TRBV5-1 and J usage is TRBJ2-2; D is uncertain. This clonotype was obtained from a woman between 18 and 29 years old in good health. This table probably holds off-target reads from a library built for another chain. DNA of the CDR3: TGCGCCAGCAGCTTGATTATAGCCGGGGAGCTGTTTTTT. This encodes CASSLIIAGELFF.